The present T cell receptor beta chain was sequenced within a study of technical replicates of blood from a few donors. This CDR3 spans 16 amino acids. Germline CDR1 and CDR2: SGHDN and FVKESK. The V segment lost 1 base and the J segment 5 bases; nucleotides outside the gene matches: 3. Assay: immunoSEQ multiplex PCR; the TCRdb copy retains only in-frame clones and omits some. The data show 55,000 to 75,000 clones, around 93% seen once. Material: PBMCs. The TCR sequence derives from a human donor in good health. Some clones in this sample may be carry-over from other donors' samples. The V gene is TRBV14, the J gene TRBJ1-6, with 9 nucleotides matching TRBD1. CDR3 residues: CASSQVGDRDNSPLHF. For the CDR3, the DNA is TGTGCCAGCAGCCAAGTCGGGGACAGGGATAATTCACCCCTCCACTTT.